Listed below are T cell receptor beta chains from one sample, sequenced in a study of shared clonotypes between healthy human individuals. The assay was immunoSEQ multiplex PCR, and TCRdb's table has in-frame clones only and misses some. The table lists about a million clones, about 75% of them singletons. Input material: memory CD4+ T cells sorted from blood. The receptors were gathered from a man aged 18 to 29 in good health. CDR3s include the opening cysteine and the closing phenylalanine or tryptophan. The D gene is left open where the match is weak. Clone size is not always given. Where it is, it says once, few, many or a class for expanded clones.

abundance: -; v_gene: TRBV5-4; j_gene: TRBJ1-1; d_gene: -; CDR3nt: TGTGCCAGCAGACGAACCACAGGGAGCACTGAAGCTTTCTTT; CDR3aa: CASRRTTGSTEAFF
abundance: -; v_gene: TRBV19; j_gene: TRBJ2-2; d_gene: TRBD1; CDR3nt: TGTGCCAGTAGTACCACAGGGGACACCGGGGAGCTGTTTTTT; CDR3aa: CASSTTGDTGELFF
abundance: -; v_gene: TRBV28; j_gene: TRBJ2-5; d_gene: TRBD1; CDR3nt: TGTGCCAGCAGTGCTGGGACAGGGGGCGCGGAGACCCAGTACTTC; CDR3aa: CASSAGTGGAETQYF
abundance: -; v_gene: TRBV29-1; j_gene: TRBJ1-4; d_gene: -; CDR3nt: TGCAGCGCGTTGAGACGGGGGAAAAATGAAAAACTGTTTTTT; CDR3aa: CSALRRGKNEKLFF
abundance: -; v_gene: TRBV29-1; j_gene: TRBJ1-5; d_gene: -; CDR3nt: TGCAGCGCTGGGAATGGGGGCAATCAGCCCCAGCATTTT; CDR3aa: CSAGNGGNQPQHF
abundance: once; v_gene: TRBV11-3; j_gene: TRBJ2-1; d_gene: -; CDR3nt: TGTGCCAGCAGCTTGGGACAAGTCCAGGACAATGAGCAGTTCTTC; CDR3aa: CASSLGQVQDNEQFF
abundance: -; v_gene: TRBV7-9; j_gene: TRBJ2-2; d_gene: TRBD2; CDR3nt: TGTGCCAGCAGCTTAGGCCGGACTAGCGACACCGGGGAGCTGTTTTTT; CDR3aa: CASSLGRTSDTGELFF
abundance: -; v_gene: TRBV28; j_gene: TRBJ1-3; d_gene: -; CDR3nt: TGTGCCAGCAGCAGTGAGAGGGAAGCGGTTCGTAACACCATATATTTT; CDR3aa: CASSSEREAVRNTIYF
abundance: -; v_gene: TRBV19; j_gene: TRBJ2-7; d_gene: -; CDR3nt: TGTGCCAGTAGTGCTGGCAGAACCTACGAGCAGTACTTC; CDR3aa: CASSAGRTYEQYF
abundance: -; v_gene: TRBV11-2; j_gene: TRBJ1-4; d_gene: -; CDR3nt: TGTGCCAGCACCGCGGGGGCAACTAATGAAAAACTGTTTTTT; CDR3aa: CASTAGATNEKLFF
abundance: -; v_gene: TRBV19; j_gene: TRBJ2-2; d_gene: -; CDR3nt: TGTGCCAGTAGACGCGGTCCCGGGGAGCTGTTTTTT; CDR3aa: CASRRGPGELFF
abundance: -; v_gene: TRBV13; j_gene: TRBJ2-4; d_gene: TRBD1; CDR3nt: TGTGCCAGCAGTCCCTCCGGGACAGGGGGCAACATTCAGTACTTC; CDR3aa: CASSPSGTGGNIQYF
abundance: -; v_gene: TRBV5-5; j_gene: TRBJ2-5; d_gene: TRBD1; CDR3nt: TGTGCCAGCAGCCCGACACAGGGGGGCCAAGAGACCCAGTACTTC; CDR3aa: CASSPTQGGQETQYF
abundance: -; v_gene: TRBV10-1; j_gene: TRBJ1-5; d_gene: TRBD1; CDR3nt: TGCGCCAGCAAAAGAAGGGACAGAGTCTATCAGCCCCAGCATTTT; CDR3aa: CASKRRDRVYQPQHF
abundance: many; v_gene: TRBV5-4; j_gene: TRBJ1-2; d_gene: -; CDR3nt: TGTGCCAGCAGCACCGGCGGGGGGGACTATGGCTACACCTTC; CDR3aa: CASSTGGGDYGYTF
abundance: -; v_gene: TRBV21-1; j_gene: TRBJ1-6; d_gene: -; CDR3nt: TGTGCCAGCAGGAATGTTGACGGGACCGGGAATTCACCCCTCCACTTT; CDR3aa: CASRNVDGTGNSPLHF
abundance: -; v_gene: TRBV15; j_gene: TRBJ1-5; d_gene: -; CDR3nt: TGTGCCACCAGCAAACCGGCCGGGACAACAAATCAGCCCCAGCATTTT; CDR3aa: CATSKPAGTTNQPQHF
abundance: few; v_gene: TRBV27; j_gene: TRBJ1-4; d_gene: TRBD1; CDR3nt: TGTGCCAGCAGTTTCCTGACAGGGAACAATGAAAAACTGTTTTTT; CDR3aa: CASSFLTGNNEKLFF
abundance: -; v_gene: TRBV18; j_gene: TRBJ1-5; d_gene: -; CDR3nt: TGTGCCAGCTCACCGAAGGAGGCTCAGCCCCAGCATTTT; CDR3aa: CASSPKEAQPQHF
abundance: -; v_gene: TRBV6-5; j_gene: TRBJ2-3; d_gene: TRBD2; CDR3nt: TGTGCCAGCAGTCCCCTAGCGGGAGGGCCATCGTATTTT; CDR3aa: CASSPLAGGPSYF
abundance: -; v_gene: TRBV2; j_gene: TRBJ1-6; d_gene: -; CDR3nt: TGTGCCAGCACCGCAGTCCCCTATAATTCACCCCTCCACTTT; CDR3aa: CASTAVPYNSPLHF
abundance: few; v_gene: TRBV7-9; j_gene: TRBJ1-5; d_gene: -; CDR3nt: TGTGCCTTGGGAGGCAATCAGCCCCAGCATTTT; CDR3aa: CALGGNQPQHF
abundance: -; v_gene: TRBV18; j_gene: TRBJ2-7; d_gene: -; CDR3nt: TGTGCCAGCTCACCCCGGCCCTTCTACGAGCAGTACTTC; CDR3aa: CASSPRPFYEQYF
abundance: -; v_gene: TRBV7-2; j_gene: TRBJ2-1; d_gene: -; CDR3nt: TGTGCCAGCAGCTTCGGCAGGGGTCCCACCAATGAGCAGTTCTTC; CDR3aa: CASSFGRGPTNEQFF
abundance: -; v_gene: TRBV5-6; j_gene: TRBJ2-1; d_gene: -; CDR3nt: TGTGCCAGCAGCCCCCTAGCTCCTTCCTCCTACAATGAGCAGTTCTTC; CDR3aa: CASSPLAPSSYNEQFF
abundance: -; v_gene: TRBV5-1; j_gene: TRBJ1-6; d_gene: TRBD1; CDR3nt: TGCGCCAGCAGCTTGACAAAGGGCGGGACAGGCCTTAATTCACCCCTCCACTTT; CDR3aa: CASSLTKGGTGLNSPLHF
abundance: -; v_gene: TRBV7-2; j_gene: TRBJ1-1; d_gene: -; CDR3nt: TGTGCCAGCAGCCGGGACAAAGGGAGGGCTGAAGCTTTCTTT; CDR3aa: CASSRDKGRAEAFF
abundance: -; v_gene: TRBV30; j_gene: TRBJ1-1; d_gene: -; CDR3nt: TGTGCCTGTGGCGGACCCAAGAACACTGAAGCTTTCTTT; CDR3aa: CACGGPKNTEAFF
abundance: -; v_gene: TRBV5-4; j_gene: TRBJ2-2; d_gene: -; CDR3nt: TGTGCCAGCAGCAGAAGACCGGACACCGGGGAGCTGTTTTTT; CDR3aa: CASSRRPDTGELFF
abundance: -; v_gene: TRBV2; j_gene: TRBJ1-1; d_gene: -; CDR3nt: TGTGCCAGTTTAATGACTGGGTCTGATTTCTCCGAAGCTTTCTTT; CDR3aa: CASLMTGSDFSEAFF
abundance: -; v_gene: TRBV2; j_gene: TRBJ2-3; d_gene: -; CDR3nt: TGTGCCAGCGGGGCCGATGGAGATACGCAGTATTTT; CDR3aa: CASGADGDTQYF
abundance: -; v_gene: TRBV7-9; j_gene: TRBJ2-7; d_gene: -; CDR3nt: TGTGCCAGCAGCTTACCGCAATTCCACGAGCAGTACTTC; CDR3aa: CASSLPQFHEQYF
abundance: -; v_gene: TRBV7-2; j_gene: TRBJ2-2; d_gene: TRBD2; CDR3nt: TGTGCCAGCAGCTTAAGGACTAGCGGGAGGGCCCGGGTCACCGGGGAGCTGTTTTTT; CDR3aa: CASSLRTSGRARVTGELFF
abundance: -; v_gene: TRBV12-5; j_gene: TRBJ1-6; d_gene: -; CDR3nt: TGTGCTAGTGGTTTGGTTCGGGCCAGCCGTGATTCACCCCTCCACTTT; CDR3aa: CASGLVRASRDSPLHF
abundance: -; v_gene: TRBV10-2; j_gene: TRBJ2-7; d_gene: -; CDR3nt: TGCGCCAGCAGTGATGGGAAAGGGGACGGCTACGAGCAGTACTTC; CDR3aa: CASSDGKGDGYEQYF
abundance: -; v_gene: TRBV10-3; j_gene: TRBJ2-1; d_gene: -; CDR3nt: TGTGCCATCAGACCCGGGTCAGGCTCCTACAATGAGCAGTTCTTC; CDR3aa: CAIRPGSGSYNEQFF
abundance: -; v_gene: TRBV6-1; j_gene: TRBJ2-3; d_gene: TRBD2; CDR3nt: TGTGCCAGCAGTGACTTAGCGGGGGGCAGGGATACGCAGTATTTT; CDR3aa: CASSDLAGGRDTQYF
abundance: -; v_gene: TRBV25-1; j_gene: TRBJ2-2; d_gene: -; CDR3nt: TGTGCCAGCAGTGAAGCTCGGAGGAACACCGGGGAGCTGTTTTTT; CDR3aa: CASSEARRNTGELFF
abundance: -; v_gene: TRBV9; j_gene: TRBJ1-5; d_gene: -; CDR3nt: TGTGCCAGCAGCGTAGGCCCAGAGACCTATCAGCCCCAGCATTTT; CDR3aa: CASSVGPETYQPQHF
abundance: -; v_gene: TRBV6-1; j_gene: TRBJ1-5; d_gene: TRBD1; CDR3nt: TGTGCCAGCAGTGAAATGGGACAGGGGTTCGGTCAGCCCCAGCATTTT; CDR3aa: CASSEMGQGFGQPQHF
abundance: -; v_gene: TRBV5-6; j_gene: TRBJ2-5; d_gene: TRBD2; CDR3nt: TGTGCCAGCAGTAGCCCTACTAGCGGGGGGACCCAAGAGACCCAGTACTTC; CDR3aa: CASSSPTSGGTQETQYF
abundance: once; v_gene: TRBV21-1; j_gene: TRBJ2-3; d_gene: -; CDR3nt: TGTGCCAGCAGCAAAGAAGTAAGGGGACAGGGCACAGATACGCAGTATTTT; CDR3aa: CASSKEVRGQGTDTQYF
abundance: -; v_gene: TRBV5-1; j_gene: TRBJ2-1; d_gene: TRBD1; CDR3nt: TGCGCCAGCAGCTCAGGACAGGGTCAAAATGAGCAGTTCTTC; CDR3aa: CASSSGQGQNEQFF
abundance: -; v_gene: TRBV6-5; j_gene: TRBJ1-2; d_gene: TRBD1; CDR3nt: TGTGCCAGCAGTTATGCCCAGGGGGCGCTACATGGCTACACCTTC; CDR3aa: CASSYAQGALHGYTF
abundance: -; v_gene: TRBV6-5; j_gene: TRBJ1-1; d_gene: TRBD1; CDR3nt: TGTGCCAGCAGTTACGACAGGGGGACTGAAGCTTTCTTT; CDR3aa: CASSYDRGTEAFF